This T cell receptor (beta chain) was identified in a study of blood T cell repertoires in COVID-19. Looking at the study overall: The United States, Italy and Spain provided the acute and convalescent COVID-19 samples. T cells, B-cell-depleted T cells, or PBMCs supplied cDNA or gDNA.

Trimming cost V 2 bases and J 4 bases; bases outside gene matches: 12. The CDR3 is made up of 17 amino acids. CDR1 LNHDA and CDR2 SQIVND come from the germline V gene (reference sequence). As processed by the authors: Scientists estimated how many nucleated cells there were by amplifying reference gene primers. Clones were read by immunoSEQ multiplex PCR, and TCRdb kept only the in-frame ones, dropping some. V and J calls and clone size follow that table, whereas D and trimming were derived from the DNA. The sample holds roughly 140,000 clones; about nine tenths are singletons and the top ten take approximately 10%.

The source material was peripheral blood. The chain is built from TRBV19 and TRBJ2-3; the match to TRBD1 covers 7 bases. This clonotype was sampled from a woman over 75 with acute or convalescent COVID-19. CDR3 residues: CASSISVGGGIADTQYF. DNA for the CDR3: TGTGCCAGTAGTATAAGCGTAGGGGGCGGAATTGCAGATACGCAGTATTTT.